These 31 T cell receptor beta chains were all obtained from the same sample, sequenced in a study of shared clonotypes between healthy human individuals (TCRdb year 2020). Receptors were amplified or captured by the immunoSEQ multiplex PCR assay. The source is immuneACCESS, and TCRdb retained only in-frame sequences with V and J called. Part of the clones is not carried over; for the studies checked, unresolved V genes explain less than half of this, and the remainder is unexplained. A total of approximately 2.5 million clones appear in this sample, 93% of them only once. In total, the top ten clones hold 0.35% to 0.45% of the sample. The specimen sequenced was naive CD4+ T cells from PBMCs. This specimen's cell subset or site label, interpreted: CD45RA+ positively selected. The receptors here all came from a man between 18 and 35 years old in good health. Some clones in this sample may be carry-over from other donors' samples.

The rearrangement joins TRBV7-2 to TRBJ1-2; TRBD1 aligns across 7 bases. With 5 bases clipped from V and 8 bases from J, the junction kept 23 bases outside the gene matches. Germline CDR1 is SGHTA and CDR2 is FQGNSA. The CDR3 consists of 18 residues. The CDR3 here is CASSLTPRDSYFYGGYTF. The CDR3 DNA follows: TGTGCCAGCAGCCTCACCCCCAGGGACAGTTATTTTTACGGAGGCTACACCTTC. Variable domain in full (rest from reference TRBV7-2 and TRBJ1-2): GAGVSQSPSNKVTEKGKDVELRCDPISGHTALYWYRQSLGQGLEFLIYFQGNSAPDKSGLPSDRFSAERTGGSVSTLTIQRTQQEDSAVYLCASSLTPRDSYFYGGYTFGSGTRLTVV.

The rearrangement uses TRBV2 and TRBJ2-1, with 10 bases matching TRBD2. This CDR3 has 16 amino acids. CDR1 is SNHLY and CDR2 is FYNNEI in the germline V gene. V gave up 6 bases and J gave up 1 base; unmatched junction bases: 6. CDR3 protein: CASRGPSGSSYNEQFF. In DNA, the CDR3 is TGTGCCAGCAGGGGCCCTAGCGGGAGTTCCTACAATGAGCAGTTCTTC.

The chain uses TRBV29-1 and TRBJ2-5; 10 bases fit TRBD1. In germline, CDR1 is SQVTM, CDR2 ANQGSEA. V gave up 7 bases and J gave up 5 bases; unmatched junction bases: 7. The CDR3 contains 13 residues. CDR3 protein: CSASTGGRETQYF. CDR3 nucleotides: TGCAGCGCATCGACAGGGGGCAGGGAGACCCAGTACTTC.

V is TRBV4-1 and J is TRBJ1-4, with TRBD1 identical over 12 bases. Losses at the gene ends were 3 bases for V and 7 bases for J; bases not matched to a gene: 9. This CDR3 has 17 residues. Germline lookup yields CDR1 MGHRA and CDR2 YSYEKL. CDR3 bases: TGCGCCAGCAGCCACTCGGGACAGGGGGCCAAGAGTGAAAAACTGTTTTTT. It specifies CASSHSGQGAKSEKLFF.

This chain connects TRBV6-1 to TRBJ2-7, with 8 bases aligning to TRBD1. The CDR3 runs 14 residues. Per the germline V gene, CDR1 is MNHNS and CDR2 is SASEGT. V shed 3 bases, J shed 1 base, and the junction held 2 bases outside the gene matches. The CDR3 DNA reads TGTGCCAGCAGTGACAGGGGGCGTTCCTACGAGCAGTACTTC. It specifies CASSDRGRSYEQYF.

Only one count was recorded for this clone. This sample includes further DNA sequences coding for the same CDR3. The chain combines TRBV5-1 with TRBJ2-6; weak D call: TRBD2 (5 bases). Germline values: CDR1 SGHRS, CDR2 YFSETQ. Trimming took 2 bases from V and 2 from J, leaving 8 bases between them. This CDR3 contains 15 residues. CDR3 nucleotide sequence: TGCGCCAGCAGCTTCCTCGGGGCTGGGGCCAACGTCCTGACTTTC. Protein sequence: CASSFLGAGANVLTF.

The V and J genes are TRBV19 and TRBJ2-5; 9 bases are shared with TRBD1. V dropped 7 bases and J dropped 4; count of bases not matched to a gene: 10. From germline, CDR1 is LNHDA and CDR2 SQIVND (reference sequence). CDR3 length: 15 residues. CDR3 protein: CASTKTGGSGETQYF. CDR3 DNA sequence: TGTGCCAGTACCAAGACAGGGGGAAGTGGAGAGACCCAGTACTTC. Full variable domain (outside the CDR3, taken from reference TRBV19 and TRBJ2-5): DGGITQSPKYLFRKEGQNVTLSCEQNLNHDAMYWYRQDPGQGLRLIYYSQIVNDFQKGDIAEGYSVSREKKESFPLTVTSAQKNPTAFYLCASTKTGGSGETQYFGPGTRLLVL.

The rearrangement joins TRBV29-1 to TRBJ2-3, with D tentatively TRBD1 or TRBD2 (6 bases each). CDR1 is SQVTM and CDR2 is ANQGSEA in the germline V gene. Trimming cost V 4 bases and J 6 bases, with 11 bases left between them. This CDR3 is 12 amino acids long. DNA of the CDR3: TGCAGCGTTGTAGGGGGGTCGGATACGCAGTATTTT. It specifies CSVVGGSDTQYF.

CDR3 nucleotides: TGTGCCAGCAGCCGCACCGGGAGGCTTCCCTACGAGCAGTACTTC. This sequence encodes CASSRTGRLPYEQYF. This chain uses TRBV28 with TRBJ2-7; 7 bases align to TRBD2. J gave up 2 bases and V 6 bases, and 10 bases lay outside the gene matches. The germline gives CDR1 MDHEN, CDR2 SYDVKM. This CDR3 is 15 amino acids long.

V is TRBV7-8 and J is TRBJ2-1; TRBD1 aligns across 10 bases. This CDR3 has 16 amino acids. Trimming cost V 1 base and J 4 bases; bases outside gene matches: 4. Germline CDR1 and CDR2: SGHVS and FQNEAQ. CDR3 bases: TGTGCCAGCAGCTTAGGCGGACAGGGGGGATACAATGAGCAGTTCTTC. This translates into CASSLGGQGGYNEQFF.

V is TRBV19 and J is TRBJ2-5; D perhaps matches TRBD2 (5 bases). The CDR3 runs 11 residues. The V gene lost 6 bases and the J gene lost 5 bases, with 7 bases spanning the gap. The germline CDR1 and CDR2 sequences are LNHDA and SQIVND (reference sequence). CDR3 protein: CASRGVETQYF. Written as DNA, the CDR3 is TGTGCCAGTAGGGGAGTGGAGACCCAGTACTTC.

The rearrangement uses TRBV19 and TRBJ1-2; tentative D call: TRBD1 (6 bases). CDR1 is LNHDA, CDR2 SQIVND, per germline (reference sequence). The germline V and J ends were trimmed by 5 bases and 0 bases, with 13 bases remaining between them. The CDR3 covers 15 residues. The CDR3 spells CASSSWTAANYGYTF. CDR3 nucleotide sequence: TGTGCCAGTAGTTCCTGGACAGCTGCTAACTATGGCTACACCTTC.

This chain uses TRBV9 with TRBJ1-3, with D perhaps matching TRBD1 (6 bases). Per the germline V gene, CDR1 is SGDLS and CDR2 is YYNGEE. The CDR3 loop spans 16 amino acids. V lost 0 bases and J lost 0, with 10 bases in between. CDR3 DNA: TGTGCCAGCAGCGTAGAGGACAGAAGCTCTGGAAACACCATATATTTT. Translating it yields CASSVEDRSSGNTIYF.

The genes are TRBV7-3 and TRBJ2-2; a possible D gene is TRBD2 (6 bases). Per germline, CDR1 SGHTA and CDR2 FQGTGA. Trimming stripped 4 bases from V and 2 bases from J, with 23 bases between. The CDR3 loop spans 19 amino acids. The CDR3 DNA is TGTGCCAGCAGCTCTCACCCCCAGACGGGACTCCGTAACACCGGGGAGCTGTTTTTT. Protein: CASSSHPQTGLRNTGELFF.

This clone was seen a single time. The rearrangement uses TRBV10-3 and TRBJ1-3; D is ambiguous. Trimming stripped 0 bases from V and 5 bases from J, with 2 bases between. Germline loops: CDR1 ENHRY, CDR2 SYGVKD. The CDR3 extends over 12 amino acids. CDR3: CAISESRNTIYF. CDR3 nucleotide sequence: TGTGCCATCAGTGAGTCTAGAAACACCATATATTTT.

This clone was counted once. The genes are TRBV5-4 and TRBJ2-7; D is perhaps TRBD1 (6 bases). The germline gives CDR1 SGHNT, CDR2 YYREEE (reference sequence). Trimming took 4 bases from V and 6 from J, leaving 20 bases between them. This CDR3 comprises 15 residues. CDR3 region: CASSPDGATRGEQYF. CDR3 in DNA: TGTGCCAGCAGCCCCGACGGGGCGACCAGGGGCGAGCAGTACTTC. The full variable domain, with the rest looked up from reference TRBV5-4 and TRBJ2-7, is ETGVTQSPTHLIKTRGQQVTLRCSSQSGHNTVSWYQQALGQGPQFIFQYYREEENGRGNFPPRFSGLQFPNYSSELNVNALELDDSALYLCASSPDGATRGEQYFGPGTRLTVT.

This clone was counted once. The J gene is TRBJ2-7, the V gene TRBV30; no firm D call. Germline V lookup: CDR1 GTSNPN, CDR2 SVGIG (reference sequence). Trimming removed 3 bases from V and 1 base from J, with 16 bases in between. CDR3 size: 15 residues. This CDR3 is CAWRPATGPSYEQYF. For the CDR3, the DNA is TGTGCCTGGAGGCCCGCTACCGGGCCGTCCTACGAGCAGTACTTC.

V is TRBV18 and J is TRBJ1-1; 8 bases are a match to TRBD1. Germline values: CDR1 KGHSH, CDR2 LQKENI. CDR3 size: 15 residues. With 3 bases clipped from V and 3 bases from J, the junction kept 6 bases outside the gene matches. CDR3 nucleotide sequence: TGTGCCAGCTCACCCCGGACAGGGTGGGACACTGAAGCTTTCTTT. Its protein product is CASSPRTGWDTEAFF.

About this clone itself: This specimen includes other DNA sequences encoding the same CDR3. V usage is TRBV7-9 and J usage is TRBJ2-7; a weak D match, TRBD1 (6 bases). V was pared by 4 bases and J by 6 bases, with 7 bases between. The length of the CDR3 is 11 residues. From germline, CDR1 is SEHNR and CDR2 FQNEAQ (reference sequence). CDR3 in DNA: TGTGCCAGCAGCTCAGGGGTCGAGCAGTACTTC. It is translated as CASSSGVEQYF.

The chain carries TRBV12-5 and TRBJ2-2; D may be TRBD1 or TRBD2 (5 bases each). CDR1 LGHNT and CDR2 FRNRAP come from the germline V gene. V was clipped by 0 bases and J by 0 bases, with 17 bases between them. The CDR3 consists of 19 residues. CDR3 in DNA: TGTGCTAGTGGTTTGGTACCCCCGGGACGCCTATCGAACACCGGGGAGCTGTTTTTT. Residues: CASGLVPPGRLSNTGELFF.

The count of this clone is one. Germline is not matched at one junction end, which may reflect a read error. V is TRBV6-1 and J is TRBJ1-2; D is unclear. The CDR3 totals 15 residues. CDR1 and CDR2 (germline): MNHNS, SASEGT. CDR3 nucleotides: TGTGCCAGCAGTGCGTTGTCGTTCGTCGAGGGTGATAGTCTCTTC. It encodes CASSALSFVEGDSLF.

The rearrangement uses TRBV19 and TRBJ2-3; 7 bases align to TRBD2. This CDR3 comprises 15 residues. Germline CDR1 reads LNHDA; CDR2 reads SQIVND (reference sequence). The V gene end was trimmed by 3 bases and the J gene end by 2 bases; junction bases not matched to a gene: 5. The CDR3: CASSMREPITDTQYF. CDR3 sequence (DNA): TGTGCCAGTAGTATGCGGGAGCCTATCACAGATACGCAGTATTTT.

The chain has TRBV28 and TRBJ2-5, with 10 nucleotides matching TRBD1. CDR3 length: 14 amino acids. The V gene's germline CDR1 is MDHEN and CDR2 SYDVKM. The junction had 5 bases not matched to a gene; V was cut back by 6 bases and J by 4 bases. CDR3 bases: TGTGCCAGCAGCCCGGGACAGGGGTCAGAGACCCAGTACTTC. It encodes CASSPGQGSETQYF.

The V call is TRBV25-1, the J call TRBJ2-2; D not certain. Trimming took off 10 bases at V and 2 bases at J, with 11 bases between the two ends. Germline V gene data show CDR1 as MGHDK and CDR2 as SYGVNS. The CDR3 is 13 residues long. CDR3 amino acids: CATHSKNTGELFF. The CDR3 nucleotides are TGTGCCACACACTCAAAAAACACCGGGGAGCTGTTTTTT.

The chain joins TRBV19 to TRBJ2-3, with 7 positions matching TRBD1. CDR3 length: 15 residues. In germline, CDR1 is LNHDA, CDR2 SQIVND (reference sequence). J gave up 1 base and V 5 bases, and 6 bases lay outside the gene matches. CDR3 loop: CASSGQGTGTDTQYF. The CDR3 region has the DNA TGTGCCAGTAGTGGGCAAGGGACAGGCACAGATACGCAGTATTTT.

This chain uses TRBV27 with TRBJ2-7; TRBD1 is a possible D gene (6 bases). Germline V gene sequence: CDR1 MNHEY, CDR2 SMNVEV (reference sequence). This CDR3 has 16 residues. V dropped 5 bases and J dropped 3 bases, with 20 bases sitting between them. The CDR3, as DNA: TGTGCCAGCAGTCCCCGGACGAGAGGGGGTAACTACGAGCAGTACTTC. It yields the protein CASSPRTRGGNYEQYF.

The genes are TRBV9 and TRBJ1-3; D perhaps matches TRBD1 (5 bases). The CDR3 totals 18 residues. Trimming removed 4 bases at V and 1 base at J, with 21 bases between. Looked up from germline, CDR1 is SGDLS and CDR2 is YYNGEE. This chain's CDR3 is CASSPQRIGGLSGNTIYF. CDR3 sequence (DNA): TGTGCCAGCAGCCCCCAGCGTATCGGGGGGTTATCTGGAAACACCATATATTTT.

The V gene is TRBV2, the J gene TRBJ1-2; a possible D gene is TRBD1 (6 bases). Trimming pared 9 bases from V and 5 bases from J, leaving 19 bases between. Germline V lookup: CDR1 SNHLY, CDR2 FYNNEI. The CDR3 contains 14 residues. DNA of the CDR3: TGTGCCAGTCCCCCTTGGGGGGCAGAATATGGCTACACCTTC. The encoded protein is CASPPWGAEYGYTF.

This chain uses TRBV6-5 with TRBJ2-1, with D maybe TRBD2 (6 bases). Trimming pared 2 bases from V and 11 bases from J, leaving 16 bases between. This CDR3 has 14 residues. Germline CDR1 MNHEY, CDR2 SVGAGI. DNA of the CDR3: TGTGCCAGCAGTTACGCTGCTGCGGGGCGAAAGCAGTTCTTC. It encodes CASSYAAAGRKQFF.

CDR3 nucleotide sequence: TGTGCCAGCAGCGCAACCCGCGGAGGGGGAACTGAAGCTTTCTTT. This codes for CASSATRGGGTEAFF. The V and J genes are TRBV9 and TRBJ1-1; weak D call: TRBD1 (6 bases). Germline assignment: CDR1 SGDLS and CDR2 YYNGEE. CDR3 length: 15 amino acids. Trimming removed 3 bases at V and 5 bases at J, with 17 bases between.

In this sample, this clone turned up once. The rearrangement joins TRBV27 to TRBJ1-1, with 8 bases fitting TRBD1. CDR3 length equals 16 residues. Trimming removed 5 bases from V and 1 base from J; junction bases left unmatched: 9. Per germline, CDR1 MNHEY and CDR2 SMNVEV (reference sequence). This chain's CDR3 is CASSPGTGRPNTEAFF. CDR3 DNA sequence: TGTGCCAGCAGTCCCGGGACAGGCAGGCCGAACACTGAAGCTTTCTTT.